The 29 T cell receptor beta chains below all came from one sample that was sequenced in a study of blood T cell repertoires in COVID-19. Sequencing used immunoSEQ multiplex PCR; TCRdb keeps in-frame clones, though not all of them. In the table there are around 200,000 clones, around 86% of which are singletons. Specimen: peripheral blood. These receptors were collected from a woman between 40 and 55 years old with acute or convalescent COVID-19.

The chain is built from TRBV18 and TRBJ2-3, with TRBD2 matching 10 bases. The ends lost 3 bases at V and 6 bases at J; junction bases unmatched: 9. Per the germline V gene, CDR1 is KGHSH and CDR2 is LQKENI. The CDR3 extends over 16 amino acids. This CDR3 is CASSPRGTSAGDTQYF. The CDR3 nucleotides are TGTGCCAGCTCACCGCGAGGGACTAGCGCTGGGGATACGCAGTATTTT.

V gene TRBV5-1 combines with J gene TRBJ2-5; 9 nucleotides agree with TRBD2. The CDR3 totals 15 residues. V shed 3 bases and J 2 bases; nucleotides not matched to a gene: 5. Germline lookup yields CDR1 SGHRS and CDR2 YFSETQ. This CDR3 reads CASSYPLAGQETQYF. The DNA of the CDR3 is TGCGCCAGCAGCTACCCTCTAGCGGGACAAGAGACCCAGTACTTC.

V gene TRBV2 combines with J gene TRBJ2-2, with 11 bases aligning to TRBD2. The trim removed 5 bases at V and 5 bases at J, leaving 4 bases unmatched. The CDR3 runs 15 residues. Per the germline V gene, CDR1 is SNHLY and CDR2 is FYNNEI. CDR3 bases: TGTGCCAGCAGTTATCGGACTAGCGGGACCGGGGAGCTGTTTTTT. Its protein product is CASSYRTSGTGELFF. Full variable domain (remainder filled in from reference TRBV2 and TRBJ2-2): EPEVTQTPSHQVTQMGQEVILRCVPISNHLYFYWYRQILGQKVEFLVSFYNNEISEKSEIFDDQFSVERPDGSNFTLKIRSTKLEDSAMYFCASSYRTSGTGELFFGEGSRLTVL.

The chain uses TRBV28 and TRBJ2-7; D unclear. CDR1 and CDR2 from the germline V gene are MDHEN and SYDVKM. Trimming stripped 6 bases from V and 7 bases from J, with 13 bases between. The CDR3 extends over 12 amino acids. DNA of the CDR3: TGTGCCAGCAGGGAGCCACTAAGGGAGCAGTACTTC. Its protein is CASREPLREQYF. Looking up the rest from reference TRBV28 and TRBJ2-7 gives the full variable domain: DVKVTQSSRYLVKRTGEKVFLECVQDMDHENMFWYRQDPGLGLRLIYFSYDVKMKEKGDIPEGYSVSREKKERFSLILESASTNQTSMYLCASREPLREQYFGPGTRLTVT.

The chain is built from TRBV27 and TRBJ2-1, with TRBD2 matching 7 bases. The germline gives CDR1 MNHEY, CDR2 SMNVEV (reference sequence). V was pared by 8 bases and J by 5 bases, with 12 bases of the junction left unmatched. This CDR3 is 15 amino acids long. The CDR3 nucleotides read TGTGCCAGCGGATCCCACGGGACTAAAAACAATGAGCAGTTCTTC. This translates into CASGSHGTKNNEQFF.

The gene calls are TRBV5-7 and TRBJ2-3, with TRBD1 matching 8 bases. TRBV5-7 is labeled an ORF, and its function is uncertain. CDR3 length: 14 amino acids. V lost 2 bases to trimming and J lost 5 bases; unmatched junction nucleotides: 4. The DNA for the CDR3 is TGTGCCAGCAGCTTATTAGACAGGGGAGATACGCAGTATTTT. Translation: CASSLLDRGDTQYF.

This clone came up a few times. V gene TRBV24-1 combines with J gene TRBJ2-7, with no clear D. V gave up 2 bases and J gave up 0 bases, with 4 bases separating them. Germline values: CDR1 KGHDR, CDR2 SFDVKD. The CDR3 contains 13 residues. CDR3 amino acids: CATSDSPSYEQYF. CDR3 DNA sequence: TGTGCCACCAGTGATTCTCCCTCCTACGAGCAGTACTTC.

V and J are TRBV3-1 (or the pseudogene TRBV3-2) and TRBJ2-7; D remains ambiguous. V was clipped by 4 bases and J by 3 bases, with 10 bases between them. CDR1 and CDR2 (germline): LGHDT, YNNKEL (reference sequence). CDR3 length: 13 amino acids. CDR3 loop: CASSPLSNYEQYF. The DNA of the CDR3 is TGTGCCAGCAGCCCTCTATCCAACTACGAGCAGTACTTC.

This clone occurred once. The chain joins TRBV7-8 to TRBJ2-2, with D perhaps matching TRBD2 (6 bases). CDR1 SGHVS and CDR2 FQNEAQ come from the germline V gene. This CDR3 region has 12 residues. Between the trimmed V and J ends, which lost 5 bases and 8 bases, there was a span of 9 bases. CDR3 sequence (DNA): TGTGCCAGCAGCAGACTAGATGGGGAGCTGTTTTTT. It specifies CASSRLDGELFF.

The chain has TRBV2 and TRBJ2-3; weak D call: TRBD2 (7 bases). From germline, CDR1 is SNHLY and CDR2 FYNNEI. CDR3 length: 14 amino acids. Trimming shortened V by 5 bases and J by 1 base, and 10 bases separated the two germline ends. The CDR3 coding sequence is TGTGCCAGCAGTAAGGGGGGGGGCACAGATACGCAGTATTTT. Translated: CASSKGGGTDTQYF.

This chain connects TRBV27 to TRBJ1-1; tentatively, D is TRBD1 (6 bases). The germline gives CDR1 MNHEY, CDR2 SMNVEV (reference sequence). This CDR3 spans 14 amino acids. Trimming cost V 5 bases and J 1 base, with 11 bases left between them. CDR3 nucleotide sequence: TGTGCCAGCAGTGGCCGACAGGCGAACACTGAAGCTTTCTTT. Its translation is CASSGRQANTEAFF.

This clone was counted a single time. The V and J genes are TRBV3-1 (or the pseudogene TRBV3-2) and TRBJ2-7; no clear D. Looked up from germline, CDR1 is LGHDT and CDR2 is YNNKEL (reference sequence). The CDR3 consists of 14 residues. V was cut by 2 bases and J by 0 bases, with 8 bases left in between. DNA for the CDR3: TGTGCCAGCAGCCAATACAGAGCCTCCTACGAGCAGTACTTC. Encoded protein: CASSQYRASYEQYF.

CDR3: CASSILGGTYNEQFF. The CDR3 DNA reads as TGTGCCAGTAGTATACTTGGCGGGACCTACAATGAGCAGTTCTTC. This sequence joins TRBV19 and TRBJ2-1; D possibly corresponds to TRBD2 (6 bases). Trimming took 2 bases from V and 2 from J, leaving 10 bases between them. The CDR3 totals 15 residues. The V gene's germline CDR1 is LNHDA and CDR2 SQIVND (reference sequence). The whole variable domain, filled in from reference TRBV19 and TRBJ2-1, reads DGGITQSPKYLFRKEGQNVTLSCEQNLNHDAMYWYRQDPGQGLRLIYYSQIVNDFQKGDIAEGYSVSREKKESFPLTVTSAQKNPTAFYLCASSILGGTYNEQFFGPGTRLTVL.

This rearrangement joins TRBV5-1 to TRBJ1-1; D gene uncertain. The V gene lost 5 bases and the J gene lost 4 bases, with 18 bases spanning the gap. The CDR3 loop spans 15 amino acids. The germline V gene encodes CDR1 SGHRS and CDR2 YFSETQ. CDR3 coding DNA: TGCGCCAGCAGTGATTTACCTAACTCTGGCACTGAAGCTTTCTTT. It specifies CASSDLPNSGTEAFF.

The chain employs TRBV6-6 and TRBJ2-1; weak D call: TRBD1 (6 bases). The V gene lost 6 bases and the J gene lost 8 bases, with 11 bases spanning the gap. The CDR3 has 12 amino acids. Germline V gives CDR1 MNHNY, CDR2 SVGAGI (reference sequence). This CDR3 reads CASRPAGDEQFF. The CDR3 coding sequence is TGTGCCAGCAGACCCGCAGGGGATGAGCAGTTCTTC.

CDR3 residues: CASSLALVEQYF. CDR3 DNA: TGTGCCAGCAGTTTAGCGCTAGTCGAGCAGTACTTC. The rearrangement uses TRBV12-3 or TRBV12-4 and TRBJ2-7, with no clear D. V dropped 0 bases and J dropped 6 bases, with 6 bases sitting between them. CDR3 length: 12 residues.

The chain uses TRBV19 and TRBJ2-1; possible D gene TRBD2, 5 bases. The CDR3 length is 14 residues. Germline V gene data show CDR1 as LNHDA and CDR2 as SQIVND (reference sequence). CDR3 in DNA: TGTGCGAGCAGTATGATTAGCGACAACAATGAGCAGTTCTTC. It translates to CASSMISDNNEQFF.

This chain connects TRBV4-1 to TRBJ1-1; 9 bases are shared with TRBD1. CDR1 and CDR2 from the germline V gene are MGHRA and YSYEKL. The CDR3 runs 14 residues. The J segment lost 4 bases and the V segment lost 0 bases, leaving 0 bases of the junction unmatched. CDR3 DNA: TGCGCCAGCAGCCAAGAGGACAGGGGCACTGAAGCTTTCTTT. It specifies CASSQEDRGTEAFF.

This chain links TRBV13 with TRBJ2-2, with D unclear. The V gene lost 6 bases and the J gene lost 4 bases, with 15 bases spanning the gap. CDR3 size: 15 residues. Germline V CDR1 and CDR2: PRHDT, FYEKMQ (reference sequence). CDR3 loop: CASSYGGLSTGELFF. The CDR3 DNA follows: TGTGCCAGCAGTTACGGTGGTCTGAGCACCGGGGAGCTGTTTTTT.

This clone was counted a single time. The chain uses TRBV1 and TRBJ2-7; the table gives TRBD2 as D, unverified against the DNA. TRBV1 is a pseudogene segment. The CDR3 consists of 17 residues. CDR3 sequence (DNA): TGCACCAGCAGCCAACTTACCGGGGTGAGGGATTCCTACGAGCAGTACTTC. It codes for CTSSQLTGVRDSYEQYF.

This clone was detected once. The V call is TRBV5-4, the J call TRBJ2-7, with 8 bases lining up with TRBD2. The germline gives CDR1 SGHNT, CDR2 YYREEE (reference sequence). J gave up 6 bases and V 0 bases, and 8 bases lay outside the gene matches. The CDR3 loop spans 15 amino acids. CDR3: CASSLGGTRTFEQYF. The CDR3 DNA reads TGTGCCAGCAGCTTGGGGGGGACTAGAACTTTCGAGCAGTACTTC.

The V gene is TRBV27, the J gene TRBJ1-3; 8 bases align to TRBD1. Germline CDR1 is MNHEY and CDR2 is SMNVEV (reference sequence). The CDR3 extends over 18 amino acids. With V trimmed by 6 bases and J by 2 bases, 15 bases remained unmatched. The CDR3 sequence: CASSRKGQAVGAGNTIYF. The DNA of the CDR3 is TGTGCCAGCAGCAGGAAGGGACAGGCTGTCGGAGCTGGAAACACCATATATTTT.

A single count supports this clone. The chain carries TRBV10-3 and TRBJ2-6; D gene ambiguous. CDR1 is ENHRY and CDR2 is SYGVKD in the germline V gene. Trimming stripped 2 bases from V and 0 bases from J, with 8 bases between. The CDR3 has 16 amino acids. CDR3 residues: CAISELESSGANVLTF. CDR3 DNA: TGTGCCATCAGTGAGCTAGAAAGCTCTGGGGCCAACGTCCTGACTTTC.

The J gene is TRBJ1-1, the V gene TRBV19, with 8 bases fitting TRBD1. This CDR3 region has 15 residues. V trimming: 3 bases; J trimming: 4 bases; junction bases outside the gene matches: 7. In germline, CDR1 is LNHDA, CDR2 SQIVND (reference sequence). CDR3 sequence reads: CASSIRTGSSTEAFF. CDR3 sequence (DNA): TGTGCCAGTAGTATCCGGACAGGGTCGTCCACTGAAGCTTTCTTT.

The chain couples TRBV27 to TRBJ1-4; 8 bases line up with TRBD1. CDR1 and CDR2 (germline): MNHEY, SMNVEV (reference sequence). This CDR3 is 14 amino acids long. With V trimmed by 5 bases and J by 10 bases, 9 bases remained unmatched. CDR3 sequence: CASSTDRGSGKLFF. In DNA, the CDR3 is TGTGCCAGCAGTACCGACAGGGGTTCGGGAAAACTGTTTTTT.

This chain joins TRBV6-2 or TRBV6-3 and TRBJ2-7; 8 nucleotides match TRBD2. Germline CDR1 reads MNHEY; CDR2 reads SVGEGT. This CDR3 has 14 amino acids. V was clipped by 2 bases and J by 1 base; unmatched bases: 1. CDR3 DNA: TGTGCCAGCAGTTACCTAGCGGGTTCCTACGAGCAGTACTTC. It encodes CASSYLAGSYEQYF.

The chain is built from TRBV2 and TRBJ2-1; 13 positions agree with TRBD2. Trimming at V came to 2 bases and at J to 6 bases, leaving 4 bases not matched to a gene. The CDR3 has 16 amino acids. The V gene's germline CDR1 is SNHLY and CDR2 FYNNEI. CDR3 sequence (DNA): TGTGCCAGCAGTGAATTAGGGACTAGCGGGATCAATGAGCAGTTCTTC. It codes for CASSELGTSGINEQFF.

CDR3 DNA: TGCGCCAGCGGGGCCCTCCATGAGCAGTTCTTC. Translated, it gives CASGALHEQFF. This chain connects TRBV5-1 to TRBJ2-1; TRBD1 might be the D (5 bases). Germline CDR1 and CDR2: SGHRS and YFSETQ. This CDR3 is built from 11 residues. V was shortened by 7 bases and J by 8 bases, with 10 bases between the two germline ends.

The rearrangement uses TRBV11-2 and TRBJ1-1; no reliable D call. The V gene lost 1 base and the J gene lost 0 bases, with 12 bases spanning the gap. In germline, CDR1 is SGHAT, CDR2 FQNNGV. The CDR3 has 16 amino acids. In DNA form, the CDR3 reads TGTGCCAGCAGCTTAGTGGCAGGTCGGATGAACACTGAAGCTTTCTTT. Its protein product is CASSLVAGRMNTEAFF.